This TCR beta chain was captured by sequencing in a study of T cell responses to AZD1222 COVID-19 vaccine. TCRdb's copy holds only in-frame clones and misses some; the assay was immunoSEQ multiplex PCR. The repertoire has about 110,000 clones, about 90% of them found once; the top ten carry roughly 5.2%. Deletions cut 6 bases from V and 7 bases from J, with 13 bases between. The CDR3 runs 14 residues. Looked up from germline, CDR1 is MDHEN and CDR2 is SYDVKM. Only a few counts were recorded for this clone. This TCR was recovered from an adult in good health. The rearrangement uses TRBV28 and TRBJ1-6; maybe TRBD1 (5 bases). The input for sequencing was peripheral blood, taken on day 0 of AZD1222 vaccination. In nucleotides, the CDR3 is TGTGCCAGCAGCGTCTCGGGACCCAATTCACCCCTCCACTTT. Amino acids: CASSVSGPNSPLHF.